The rows below give T cell receptor beta chains drawn from one sample of a study of CD4 T cells in relation to SARS-CoV-2 and coronaviruses. These receptors are not linked to any known antigen. TCRdb keeps only in-frame clones here, not all; method: immunoSEQ multiplex PCR. This sample has 15,000 to 20,000 clones, with 75% to 85% found just once. Sequenced input: CD4+ T cells from PBMCs, cultured in vitro. These receptors all come from a human donor in good health. Both conserved end residues are part of each CDR3. The order of the fields is D gene, J gene, clone size, V gene, CDR3 protein, CDR3 DNA. A D gene is named only where the DNA matches it firmly. Clone size is stated in some rows and not others, as once, few, many or a class when expanded.

TRBD2	TRBJ2-1	.	TRBV6-5	CASSYASGSYNEQFF	TGTGCCAGCAGTTACGCTAGCGGTTCCTACAATGAGCAGTTCTTC
.	TRBJ2-7	.	TRBV19	CASSMDITISGAPPHEQYF	TGTGCCAGTAGTATGGATATCACCATTAGCGGAGCCCCACCTCATGAGCAGTACTTC
.	TRBJ2-7	.	TRBV19	CASMEGREQYF	TGTGCCAGTATGGAGGGGCGCGAGCAGTACTTC
.	TRBJ1-5	large	TRBV21-1	CARPGQGPQHF	TGTGCCAGACCGGGGCAGGGGCCCCAGCATTTT
.	TRBJ2-2	.	TRBV30	CAWSVLERDTGELFF	TGTGCCTGGAGTGTCCTAGAGCGCGACACCGGGGAGCTGTTTTTT
.	TRBJ1-3	few	TRBV2	CASSESRDSRDTIYF	TGTGCCAGCAGTGAGTCAAGGGATTCAAGGGACACCATATATTTT
.	TRBJ1-6	few	TRBV27	CASSTGYVGGARRLHF	TGTGCCAGCAGCACCGGTTACGTGGGGGGGGCCCGTCGGCTCCACTTT
.	TRBJ2-3	.	TRBV5-4	CASSAEITDTQYF	TGTGCCAGCAGCGCTGAGATCACAGATACGCAGTATTTT
.	TRBJ2-2	few	TRBV19	CASSIRGQGNTGELFF	TGTGCCAGTAGTATTCGGGGGCAGGGGAACACCGGGGAGCTGTTTTTT
TRBD1	TRBJ2-7	.	TRBV24-1	CATSGQGAWEQYF	TGTGCCACCAGTGGACAGGGGGCTTGGGAGCAGTACTTC
.	TRBJ2-3	.	TRBV12-3/TRBV12-4	CASSSAALDTQYF	TGTGCCAGCAGTTCCGCGGCCTTAGATACGCAGTATTTT
.	TRBJ2-1	once	TRBV18	CASSPLSFSDEQFF	TGTGCCAGCTCACCTCTGAGTTTTTCAGATGAGCAGTTCTTC
TRBD2	TRBJ2-5	.	TRBV5-1	CASSETSGMEETQYF	TGCGCCAGCAGCGAGACTAGCGGGATGGAAGAGACCCAGTACTTC
.	TRBJ1-3	.	TRBV5-1	CASSVTSSGNTIYF	TGCGCCAGCAGCGTGACAAGCTCTGGAAACACCATATATTTT
.	TRBJ2-7	few	TRBV5-4	CASSLASALPYEQYF	TGTGCCAGCAGCTTGGCTAGCGCCCTGCCCTACGAGCAGTACTTC
.	TRBJ2-7	few	TRBV14	CASSQGRVQQYF	TGTGCCAGCAGCCAAGGTCGGGTTCAACAGTACTTC
TRBD1	TRBJ1-5	few	TRBV25-1	CASSGEDRAYSNQPQHF	TGTGCCAGCAGTGGGGAGGACAGGGCCTATAGCAATCAGCCCCAGCATTTT
TRBD2	TRBJ2-3	once	TRBV6-2/TRBV6-3	CASSSRLAGEPDTQYF	TGTGCCAGCAGTTCGCGACTAGCGGGAGAGCCAGATACGCAGTATTTT
.	TRBJ2-3	.	TRBV2	CASSVSFTDTQYF	TGTGCCAGCAGTGTGAGCTTCACAGATACGCAGTATTTT
.	TRBJ1-2	few	TRBV19	CASSTDGSYGYTF	TGTGCCAGTAGTACAGACGGCTCCTATGGCTACACCTTC
TRBD1	TRBJ2-7	few	TRBV27	CASSPRDRAYEQYF	TGTGCCAGCAGTCCCCGGGACAGGGCCTACGAGCAGTACTTC
.	TRBJ1-5	.	TRBV30	CAWAGDSNQPQHF	TGTGCCTGGGCAGGAGATAGCAATCAGCCCCAGCATTTT
.	TRBJ1-6	once	TRBV18	CASSQTGVRDDSPLHF	TGTGCCAGCTCCCAAACCGGTGTCAGGGATGATTCACCCCTCCACTTT
.	TRBJ1-2	.	TRBV2	CASRLQSYGYTF	TGTGCCAGCAGATTACAGAGCTATGGCTACACCTTC
TRBD1	TRBJ2-2	.	TRBV19	CASTWGQGYTGELFF	TGTGCCAGTACCTGGGGACAGGGGTACACCGGGGAGCTGTTTTTT
.	TRBJ2-3	.	TRBV6-4	CASGAGHTDTQYF	TGTGCCAGCGGGGCGGGACACACAGATACGCAGTATTTT
.	TRBJ1-4	.	TRBV3-1/TRBV3-2	CASRRDGAGNEKLFF	TGTGCCAGCAGGAGGGACGGGGCGGGTAATGAAAAACTGTTTTTT
.	TRBJ2-7	few	TRBV27	CASSSPGPYEQYF	TGTGCCAGCAGTTCGCCTGGACCCTACGAGCAGTACTTC
.	TRBJ1-1	.	TRBV3-1/TRBV3-2	CASSLKSEAFF	TGTGCCAGCAGCCTTAAGTCTGAAGCTTTCTTT
.	TRBJ2-7	few	TRBV7-3	CASSLSPGRYEQYF	TGTGCCAGCAGCTTAAGTCCAGGGAGGTACGAGCAGTACTTC
.	TRBJ2-3	.	TRBV19	CASSLVGGGTDTQYF	TGTGCCAGTAGTCTTGTGGGAGGAGGCACAGATACGCAGTATTTT
TRBD2	TRBJ2-3	.	TRBV24-1	CATSDPTSGVTDTQYF	TGTGCCACCAGTGACCCTACTAGCGGGGTCACAGATACGCAGTATTTT
.	TRBJ2-1	.	TRBV4-2	CASSPTSGGEYNEQFF	TGTGCCAGCAGCCCCACCTCTGGCGGGGAATACAATGAGCAGTTCTTC
TRBD2	TRBJ2-2	few	TRBV2	CASSPGLAGVFGELFF	TGTGCCAGCAGTCCCGGACTAGCGGGAGTCTTCGGGGAGCTGTTTTTT
.	TRBJ2-5	.	TRBV7-9	CASIFRETQYF	TGTGCCAGCATCTTTAGGGAGACCCAGTACTTC
.	TRBJ1-1	.	TRBV2	CASGPEDTEAFF	TGTGCCAGCGGTCCGGAGGATACTGAAGCTTTCTTT
.	TRBJ2-1	.	TRBV7-9	CASSYSVGPLFF	TGTGCCAGCAGCTATAGTGTAGGACCCTTGTTCTTC
TRBD1	TRBJ1-4	.	TRBV7-9	CASSSRTGGEKLFF	TGTGCCAGCAGCTCCCGGACAGGGGGGGAAAAACTGTTTTTT
.	TRBJ2-3	.	TRBV7-3	CASSPGHSTDTQYF	TGTGCCAGCAGCCCAGGACACAGCACAGATACGCAGTATTTT
.	TRBJ2-7	.	TRBV11-2	CASSLVRGTRLTFTYEQYF	TGTGCCAGCAGCTTAGTTAGGGGCACCCGACTGACGTTTACCTACGAGCAGTACTTC
TRBD2	TRBJ2-5	.	TRBV30	CAWTSGGETQYF	TGTGCCTGGACGTCGGGGGGGGAGACCCAGTACTTC
.	TRBJ2-7	.	TRBV7-2	CASSLERDTEQYF	TGTGCCAGCAGCTTAGAACGGGACACCGAGCAGTACTTC
.	TRBJ2-6	medium-sized	TRBV6-4	CASSDNSGANVLTF	TGTGCCAGCAGTGACAACTCTGGGGCCAACGTCCTGACTTTC
.	TRBJ2-5	once	TRBV19	CASSIQERGTQYF	TGTGCCAGTAGTATCCAGGAACGGGGGACCCAGTACTTC
.	TRBJ1-5	.	TRBV11-2	CASSLGWGPNQPQHF	TGTGCCAGCAGCTTAGGGTGGGGTCCCAATCAGCCCCAGCATTTT
TRBD2	TRBJ2-1	.	TRBV18	CASSPIEREHHQPQFF	TGTGCCAGCTCACCAATAGAGCGGGAGCATCATCAGCCGCAGTTCTTC
.	TRBJ2-7	.	TRBV19	CASRQGFEQYF	TGTGCCAGTAGACAGGGTTTCGAGCAGTACTTC
.	TRBJ2-2	.	TRBV6-5	CASRNRPATGELFF	TGTGCCAGCAGGAACAGGCCTGCCACCGGGGAGCTGTTTTTT
TRBD1	TRBJ2-5	few	TRBV5-1	CASSPTGGLETQYF	TGCGCCAGCAGCCCGACAGGGGGCCTAGAGACCCAGTACTTC
.	TRBJ2-7	.	TRBV4-2	CASSQESMPRAYEQYF	TGTGCCAGCAGCCAAGAATCGATGCCCAGAGCCTACGAGCAGTACTTC
TRBD2	TRBJ2-7	.	TRBV19	CASSILAESLYEQYF	TGTGCCAGTAGTATCCTAGCGGAAAGTCTCTACGAGCAGTACTTC
.	TRBJ1-2	.	TRBV3-1/TRBV3-2	CASSQVETAYGYTF	TGTGCCAGCAGCCAAGTCGAGACAGCATATGGCTACACCTTC
.	TRBJ1-6	.	TRBV27	CASSLKMRSPLHF	TGTGCCAGCAGTTTAAAAATGAGATCACCCCTCCACTTT
.	TRBJ2-7	.	TRBV21-1	CASSNLASAHYEQYF	TGTGCCAGCAGCAATCTGGCTAGCGCCCACTACGAGCAGTACTTC
TRBD1	TRBJ2-1	few	TRBV6-5	CASTGTGQVLNEQFF	TGTGCCAGCACCGGGACAGGACAGGTTCTCAATGAGCAGTTCTTC
TRBD1	TRBJ1-5	few	TRBV24-1	CATSEGRQGSNQPQHF	TGTGCCACCAGTGAAGGGAGACAGGGGAGCAATCAGCCCCAGCATTTT
TRBD1	TRBJ1-2	.	TRBV19	CATTSGTGGYGYTF	TGTGCCACCACCTCCGGGACAGGGGGCTATGGCTACACCTTC
TRBD1	TRBJ1-2	.	TRBV5-5	CASSPRDSYGYTF	TGTGCCAGCAGCCCGAGGGACAGCTATGGCTACACCTTC